The entry below describes one T cell receptor (beta chain). V dropped 5 bases and J dropped 2 bases, with 16 bases sitting between them. This CDR3 comprises 15 residues. Germline CDR1 reads SGHAT; CDR2 reads FQNNGV. Source study methods: Reference gene primers were amplified, and this amplification served to estimate nucleated cell counts. The table came from immunoSEQ multiplex PCR; TCRdb's copy has only in-frame clones and leaves some out. The V and J calls and clone size are taken from that table; D and trimming were inferred from the DNA. Of tens of thousands of clones listed, roughly 80% are singletons. The data originate from a study of blood T cell repertoires in COVID-19. The wider study: Some COVID-19 samples were acute and others convalescent; all came from the United States, Italy and Spain. T cells, B-cell-depleted T cells, or PBMCs provided the cDNA or gDNA that served as material.

This rearrangement joins TRBV11-2 to TRBJ2-7; D is possibly TRBD2 (6 bases). Sequences were obtained from peripheral blood. The TCR comes from a man aged 70-80 years with acute or convalescent COVID-19. The CDR3 DNA reads TGTGCCAGCAGCCAATTTTCGGGGGACGCCTACGAGCAGTACTTC. Its translation: CASSQFSGDAYEQYF.